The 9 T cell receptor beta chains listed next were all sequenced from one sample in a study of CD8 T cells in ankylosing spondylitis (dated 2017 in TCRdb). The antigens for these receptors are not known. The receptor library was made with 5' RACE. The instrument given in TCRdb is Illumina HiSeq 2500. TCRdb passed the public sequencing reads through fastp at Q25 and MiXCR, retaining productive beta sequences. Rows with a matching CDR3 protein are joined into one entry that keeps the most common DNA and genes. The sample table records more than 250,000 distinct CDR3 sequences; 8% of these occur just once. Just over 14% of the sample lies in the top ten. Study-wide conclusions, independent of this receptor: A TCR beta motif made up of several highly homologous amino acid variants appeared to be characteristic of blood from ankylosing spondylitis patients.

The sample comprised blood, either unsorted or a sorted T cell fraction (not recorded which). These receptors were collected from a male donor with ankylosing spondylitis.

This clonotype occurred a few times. CDR3 bases: TGTGCCAGCAGCGTAGACGGGGCCCCCTACGAGCAGTACTTC. Translation gives CASSVDGAPYEQYF. V is TRBV9 and J is TRBJ2-7; possibly TRBD1 or TRBD2 for D (5 bases each). Germline CDR1 reads SGDLS; CDR2 reads YYNGEE. There are 14 residues in the CDR3. Deletions cut 0 bases from V and 2 bases from J, with 9 bases between.

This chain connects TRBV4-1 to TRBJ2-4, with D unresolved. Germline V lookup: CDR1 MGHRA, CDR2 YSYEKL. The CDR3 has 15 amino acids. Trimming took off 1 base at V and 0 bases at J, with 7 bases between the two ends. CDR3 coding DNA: TGCGCCAGCAGCCAAGTAGGGATAGCCAAAAACATTCAGTACTTC. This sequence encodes CASSQVGIAKNIQYF.

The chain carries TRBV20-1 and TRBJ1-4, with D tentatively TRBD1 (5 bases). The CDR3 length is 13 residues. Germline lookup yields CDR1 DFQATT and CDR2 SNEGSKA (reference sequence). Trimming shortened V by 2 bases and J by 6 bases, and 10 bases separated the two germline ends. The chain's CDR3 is CSARQGGDEKLFF. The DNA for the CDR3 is TGCAGTGCTAGACAGGGAGGCGATGAAAAACTGTTTTTT.

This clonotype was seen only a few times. The CDR3 sequence is CASSYSNQYNEQFF. DNA of the CDR3: TGTGCCAGCAGTTACTCTAACCAGTACAATGAGCAGTTCTTC. The rearrangement links TRBV6-5 to TRBJ2-1; D gene unclear. V was cut by 0 bases and J by 4 bases, with 7 bases left in between. Germline V gives CDR1 MNHEY, CDR2 SVGAGI. This CDR3 has 14 amino acids.

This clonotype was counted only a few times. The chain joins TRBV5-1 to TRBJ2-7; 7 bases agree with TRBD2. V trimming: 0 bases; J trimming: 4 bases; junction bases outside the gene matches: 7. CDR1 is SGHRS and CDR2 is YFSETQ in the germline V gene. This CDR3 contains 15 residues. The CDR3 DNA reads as TGCGCCAGCAGCTTGGGAGGCGGGAGCGCGTACGAGCAGTACTTC. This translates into CASSLGGGSAYEQYF. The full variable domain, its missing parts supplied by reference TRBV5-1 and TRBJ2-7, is KAGVTQTPRYLIKTRGQQVTLSCSPISGHRSVSWYQQTPGQGLQFLFEYFSETQRNKGNFPGRFSGRQFSNSRSEMNVSTLELGDSALYLCASSLGGGSAYEQYFGPGTRLTVT.

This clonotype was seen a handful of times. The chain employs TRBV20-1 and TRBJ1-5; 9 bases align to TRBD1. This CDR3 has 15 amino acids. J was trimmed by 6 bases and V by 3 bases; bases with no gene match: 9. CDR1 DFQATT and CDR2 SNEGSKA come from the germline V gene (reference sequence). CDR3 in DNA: TGCAGTGCTAGCCGCGGACAGGGGAGGGTTCAGCCCCAGCATTTT. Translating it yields CSASRGQGRVQPQHF.

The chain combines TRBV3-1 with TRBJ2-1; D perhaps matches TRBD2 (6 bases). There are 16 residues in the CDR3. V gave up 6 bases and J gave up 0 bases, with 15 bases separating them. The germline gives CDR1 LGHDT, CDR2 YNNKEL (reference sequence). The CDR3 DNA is TGTGCCAGCAGTTATCTAGCGCCGAGCTCCTACAATGAGCAGTTCTTC. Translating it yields CASSYLAPSSYNEQFF.

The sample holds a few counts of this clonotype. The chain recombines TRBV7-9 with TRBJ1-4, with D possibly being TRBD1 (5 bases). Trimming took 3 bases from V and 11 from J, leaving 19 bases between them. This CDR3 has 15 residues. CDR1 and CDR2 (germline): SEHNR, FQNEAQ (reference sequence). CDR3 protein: CASSFQGSLKVKLFF. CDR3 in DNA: TGTGCCAGCAGCTTCCAGGGCTCTTTAAAGGTGAAACTGTTTTTT.

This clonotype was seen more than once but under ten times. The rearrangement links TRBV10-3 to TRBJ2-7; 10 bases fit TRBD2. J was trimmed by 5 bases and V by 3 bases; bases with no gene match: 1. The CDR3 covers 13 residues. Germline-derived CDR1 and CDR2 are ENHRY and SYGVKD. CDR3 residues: CAISDGTSDEQYF. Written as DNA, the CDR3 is TGTGCCATCAGTGACGGGACTAGCGACGAGCAGTACTTC.